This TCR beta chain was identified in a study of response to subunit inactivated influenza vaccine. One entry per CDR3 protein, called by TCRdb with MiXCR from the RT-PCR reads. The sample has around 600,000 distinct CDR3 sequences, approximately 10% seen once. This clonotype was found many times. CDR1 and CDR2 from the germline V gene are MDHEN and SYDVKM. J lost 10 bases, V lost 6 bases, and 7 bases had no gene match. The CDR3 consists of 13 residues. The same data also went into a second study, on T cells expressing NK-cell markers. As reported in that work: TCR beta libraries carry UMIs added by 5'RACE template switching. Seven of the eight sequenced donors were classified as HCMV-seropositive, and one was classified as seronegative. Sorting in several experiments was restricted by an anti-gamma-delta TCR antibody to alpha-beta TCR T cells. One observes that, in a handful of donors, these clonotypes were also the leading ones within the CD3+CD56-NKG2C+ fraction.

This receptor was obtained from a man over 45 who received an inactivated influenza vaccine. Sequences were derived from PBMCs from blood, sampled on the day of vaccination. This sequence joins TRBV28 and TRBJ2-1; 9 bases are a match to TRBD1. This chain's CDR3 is CASSTGTGTEQFF. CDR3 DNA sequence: TGTGCCAGCAGCACCGGGACAGGGACGGAGCAGTTCTTC.